Below, 25 T cell receptor beta chains from the same sample are listed, as sequenced in a study of T cells after posttransplantation cyclophosphamide. Treatment was busulfan-fludarabine conditioning, a marrow graft, and cyclophosphamide on days +3 and +4. Sequencing used immunoSEQ multiplex PCR; TCRdb keeps in-frame clones, though not all of them. The sample yields about 22,000 clones, approximately 87% seen once. The sequencing here drew on PBMCs, taken after allogeneic stem cell transplant with posttransplant cyclophosphamide. The receptors originated from a female patient aged 30 to 40 who received an allogeneic stem cell transplant from an unrelated donor, was CMV-positive, and had no GVHD. Some T cells may have come from the graft donor.

V gene TRBV6-5 combines with J gene TRBJ1-2, with D perhaps TRBD1 (6 bases). There are 15 residues in the CDR3. The V and J ends lost 5 bases and 3 bases respectively, with 16 bases between them. The germline V gene encodes CDR1 MNHEY and CDR2 SVGAGI. DNA of the CDR3: TGTGCCAGCAGTACCCGTGCGGGGGCTGACTATGGCTACACCTTC. Translation: CASSTRAGADYGYTF.

This clone has a single count. V and J are TRBV7-9 and TRBJ2-5, with 13 bases identical to TRBD2. With 8 bases clipped from V and 3 bases from J, the junction kept 9 bases outside the gene matches. CDR1 and CDR2 from the germline V gene are SEHNR and FQNEAQ (reference sequence). The CDR3 is 16 residues long. The CDR3, as DNA: TGTGCCAGCCCTGGGGGGACTAGCGGGGCAAAAGAGACCCAGTACTTC. Its protein product is CASPGGTSGAKETQYF.

The V gene is TRBV14, the J gene TRBJ2-3, with D maybe TRBD1 (6 bases). Trimming removed 5 bases from V and 4 bases from J, with 13 bases in between. CDR3 length equals 14 residues. Germline CDR1 reads SGHDN; CDR2 reads FVKESK. Written as DNA, the CDR3 is TGTGCCAGCAGCTCGGGACCAGGGGCAGATACGCAGTATTTT. Protein sequence: CASSSGPGADTQYF.

This clone was detected a few times. V gene TRBV10-1 combines with J gene TRBJ2-2; D may be TRBD1 (5 bases). Trimming stripped 5 bases from V and 6 bases from J, with 10 bases between. Germline values: CDR1 WNHNN, CDR2 SYGVQD (reference sequence). The CDR3 loop spans 13 amino acids. DNA for the CDR3: TGCGCCAGCAGTTATCAGGGCTCCGGGGAGCTGTTTTTT. It translates to CASSYQGSGELFF.

The chain links TRBV7-9 to TRBJ2-1; no reliable D call. Between the trimmed V and J ends, which lost 3 bases and 4 bases, there was a span of 16 bases. Germline V CDR1 and CDR2: SEHNR, FQNEAQ (reference sequence). The CDR3 spans 16 residues. The CDR3 spells CASSFSQFYRYNEQFF. The CDR3 DNA reads as TGTGCCAGCAGCTTTAGCCAGTTTTACCGGTACAATGAGCAGTTCTTC.

This chain connects TRBV13 to TRBJ2-2, with TRBD2 matching over 9 bases. This CDR3 has 19 amino acids. Looked up from germline, CDR1 is PRHDT and CDR2 is FYEKMQ (reference sequence). Trimming removed 10 bases from V and 2 bases from J; junction bases left unmatched: 20. This CDR3 reads CATTSLGVSGGPNTGELFF. The CDR3, as DNA: TGTGCCACCACTTCCTTGGGGGTCAGCGGGGGGCCCAACACCGGGGAGCTGTTTTTT.

The J gene is TRBJ2-2, the V gene TRBV9; TRBD2 agrees at 7 bases. The V segment lost 4 bases and the J segment 6 bases; nucleotides outside the gene matches: 3. The germline CDR1 and CDR2 sequences are SGDLS and YYNGEE. This CDR3 contains 13 residues. The CDR3 region is CASSPRGAGELFF. The CDR3 bases are TGTGCCAGCAGCCCCCGGGGGGCCGGGGAGCTGTTTTTT.

The J gene is TRBJ2-1, the V gene TRBV4-3; TRBD2 aligns across 7 bases. In germline, CDR1 is LGHNA, CDR2 YSLEER. CDR3 length: 16 amino acids. J gave up 6 bases and V 2 bases, and 10 bases lay outside the gene matches. CDR3: CASSQQPRGGINEQFF. Written as DNA, the CDR3 is TGCGCCAGCAGCCAACAACCTAGGGGAGGGATCAATGAGCAGTTCTTC.

This sequence joins TRBV6-6 and TRBJ2-2; the match to TRBD2 covers 8 bases. Per germline, CDR1 MNHNY and CDR2 SVGAGI (reference sequence). The CDR3 is 14 amino acids. Unmatched junction bases numbered 7, after V lost 6 bases and J lost 7 bases. Written as DNA, the CDR3 is TGTGCCAGCAGGCCCGGGACTAGAGGCGGGGAGCTGTTTTTT. Amino acid sequence: CASRPGTRGGELFF.

This clone appeared a single time. The V call is TRBV18, the J call TRBJ2-3; 12 bases are a match to TRBD2. CDR1 is KGHSH, CDR2 LQKENI, per germline. V shed 4 bases and J 4 bases; nucleotides not matched to a gene: 15. The CDR3 is 19 residues long. CDR3 sequence (DNA): TGTGCCAGCTCACGCTTACCTAGCGGGGGGGCCCGGTCCCCAGATACGCAGTATTTT. Encoded protein: CASSRLPSGGARSPDTQYF. Together with reference TRBV18 and TRBJ2-3, the CDR3 gives the full variable domain: NAGVMQNPRHLVRRRGQEARLRCSPMKGHSHVYWYRQLPEEGLKFMVYLQKENIIDESGMPKERFSAEFPKEGPSILRIQQVVRGDSAAYFCASSRLPSGGARSPDTQYFGPGTRLTVL.

CDR3 protein: CASSPMRGTEAFF. The DNA for the CDR3 is TGCGCCAGCAGCCCCATGAGGGGGACTGAAGCTTTCTTT. The chain links TRBV5-1 to TRBJ1-1, with D maybe TRBD1 (6 bases). CDR1 is SGHRS and CDR2 is YFSETQ in the germline V gene. V gave up 4 bases and J gave up 5 bases, with 12 bases separating them. The CDR3 consists of 13 residues.

The chain recombines TRBV5-6 with TRBJ1-3; TRBD1 matches at 8 bases. V trimming: 5 bases; J trimming: 0 bases; junction bases outside the gene matches: 10. Germline V CDR1 and CDR2: SGHDT, YYEEEE. This CDR3 has 17 residues. The CDR3 here is CASSRPGGIFSGNTIYF. The CDR3 nucleotides read TGTGCCAGCAGTCGGCCAGGGGGCATTTTCTCTGGAAACACCATATATTTT.

V and J are TRBV30 and TRBJ2-1; 10 nucleotides match TRBD2. The CDR3 loop spans 18 amino acids. The V segment lost 3 bases and the J segment 3 bases; nucleotides outside the gene matches: 14. From germline, CDR1 is GTSNPN and CDR2 SVGIG (reference sequence). CDR3 amino acids: CAWSPNSGGTIFYNEQFF. In nucleotides, the CDR3 is TGTGCCTGGAGCCCCAATAGCGGGGGGACTATCTTCTACAATGAGCAGTTCTTC.

This chain links TRBV18 with TRBJ1-2, with TRBD1 identical over 7 bases. This CDR3 comprises 15 residues. Trimming removed 3 bases from V and 2 bases from J; junction bases left unmatched: 6. Germline V gene data show CDR1 as KGHSH and CDR2 as LQKENI. The CDR3 nucleotides are TGTGCCAGCTCACCCGCCGGGACAGAGAACTATGGCTACACCTTC. Its translation is CASSPAGTENYGYTF.

The chain carries TRBV15 and TRBJ2-7, with no clear D. This CDR3 is 13 amino acids long. V gave up 5 bases and J gave up 9 bases, with 17 bases separating them. Germline CDR1 LNHNV, CDR2 YYDKDF (reference sequence). The CDR3 bases are TGTGCCACCAGCCGCGGCTGGCCAGATTGGCAGTACTTC. The encoded protein is CATSRGWPDWQYF. Together with reference TRBV15 and TRBJ2-7, the CDR3 gives the full variable domain: DAMVIQNPRYQVTQFGKPVTLSCSQTLNHNVMYWYQQKSSQAPKLLFHYYDKDFNNEADTPDNFQSRRPNTSFCFLDIRSPGLGDTAMYLCATSRGWPDWQYFGPGTRLTVT.

The genes are TRBV29-1 and TRBJ1-2; D is unclear. Trimming removed 6 bases from V and 2 bases from J, with 13 bases in between. There are 13 residues in the CDR3. The V gene's germline CDR1 is SQVTM and CDR2 ANQGSEA. The CDR3 nucleotides are TGCAGCGTCGCACCAAGAGGGAACTATGGCTACACCTTC. Its protein is CSVAPRGNYGYTF.

This clone was counted a few times. The chain carries TRBV10-3 and TRBJ2-7, with TRBD2 matching over 12 bases. Germline lookup yields CDR1 ENHRY and CDR2 SYGVKD. There are 13 residues in the CDR3. V was pared by 10 bases and J by 4 bases, with 5 bases of the junction left unmatched. The CDR3 DNA reads TGTGCCACGCTACTAGCGGGGGGTTACGAGCAGTACTTC. This codes for CATLLAGGYEQYF.

This chain links TRBV11-2 with TRBJ1-6; D might be TRBD1 (6 bases). The CDR3 has 17 residues. The germline V gene encodes CDR1 SGHAT and CDR2 FQNNGV. The V end lost 6 bases, the J end lost 0 bases, and 15 bases lay between the germline ends. The CDR3 sequence is CASSHVGQSSYNSPLHF. CDR3 sequence (DNA): TGTGCCAGCAGTCACGTCGGACAGAGCTCCTATAATTCACCCCTCCACTTT.

This clone was counted a few times. V usage is TRBV19 and J usage is TRBJ1-5; D is unclear. Trimming stripped 3 bases from V and 4 bases from J, with 19 bases between. Germline V gene lookup returns CDR1 LNHDA and CDR2 SQIVND (reference sequence). This CDR3 comprises 17 residues. The CDR3 DNA is TGTGCCAGTAGTATGTCCCTCCGACAACTAGCGAATCAGCCCCAGCATTTT. It encodes CASSMSLRQLANQPQHF.

This clone was counted only a few times. The chain uses TRBV4-3 and TRBJ1-2; D is uncertain. Trimming took 0 bases from V and 4 from J, leaving 12 bases between them. The CDR3 totals 15 residues. The germline gives CDR1 LGHNA, CDR2 YSLEER. Written as DNA, the CDR3 is TGCGCCAGCAGCCAAGATTTCCAGGTTACCTATGGCTACACCTTC. Its translation: CASSQDFQVTYGYTF.

The V and J genes are TRBV25-1 and TRBJ1-4; perhaps TRBD1 as D (5 bases). Germline CDR1 reads MGHDK; CDR2 reads SYGVNS. V lost 1 base and J lost 3, with 9 bases in between. This CDR3 spans 15 amino acids. In DNA, the CDR3 is TGTGCCAGCAGTGAATCTCAGGGTGCTAATGAAAAACTGTTTTTT. This gives the protein CASSESQGANEKLFF.

The chain is built from TRBV6-1 and TRBJ1-5; 11 nucleotides line up with TRBD1. Germline-derived CDR1 and CDR2 are MNHNS and SASEGT. V shed 7 bases, J shed 5 bases, and the junction held 4 bases outside the gene matches. The CDR3 loop spans 14 amino acids. The CDR3 sequence is CASKGTGGYQPQHF. CDR3 bases: TGTGCCAGCAAAGGGACAGGGGGTTATCAGCCCCAGCATTTT.

The chain has TRBV28 and TRBJ1-5, with D unresolved. Germline V CDR1 and CDR2: MDHEN, SYDVKM. This CDR3 region has 16 residues. V was trimmed by 5 bases and J by 0 bases, leaving 14 bases between them. DNA of the CDR3: TGTGCCAGCAGTCCAGCGGGCAGAGATAGCAATCAGCCCCAGCATTTT. It specifies CASSPAGRDSNQPQHF.

This clone is a singleton in its sample. The chain employs TRBV18 and TRBJ1-1; possible D gene TRBD1, 6 bases. The CDR3 is 14 residues long. Germline CDR1 reads KGHSH; CDR2 reads LQKENI. V was cut by 6 bases and J by 4 bases, with 15 bases left in between. CDR3 sequence (DNA): TGTGCCAGCTCGAAACAGGGTACAGGCACTGAAGCTTTCTTT. As protein: CASSKQGTGTEAFF.

CDR3 bases: TGTGCCAGCAGCTCGGGGGGGGAGCAGTACTTC. Translating gives CASSSGGEQYF. This rearrangement joins TRBV28 to TRBJ2-7; 8 nucleotides match TRBD2. Germline V CDR1 and CDR2: MDHEN, SYDVKM. This CDR3 is built from 11 residues. V was clipped by 6 bases and J by 7 bases; unmatched bases: 2.